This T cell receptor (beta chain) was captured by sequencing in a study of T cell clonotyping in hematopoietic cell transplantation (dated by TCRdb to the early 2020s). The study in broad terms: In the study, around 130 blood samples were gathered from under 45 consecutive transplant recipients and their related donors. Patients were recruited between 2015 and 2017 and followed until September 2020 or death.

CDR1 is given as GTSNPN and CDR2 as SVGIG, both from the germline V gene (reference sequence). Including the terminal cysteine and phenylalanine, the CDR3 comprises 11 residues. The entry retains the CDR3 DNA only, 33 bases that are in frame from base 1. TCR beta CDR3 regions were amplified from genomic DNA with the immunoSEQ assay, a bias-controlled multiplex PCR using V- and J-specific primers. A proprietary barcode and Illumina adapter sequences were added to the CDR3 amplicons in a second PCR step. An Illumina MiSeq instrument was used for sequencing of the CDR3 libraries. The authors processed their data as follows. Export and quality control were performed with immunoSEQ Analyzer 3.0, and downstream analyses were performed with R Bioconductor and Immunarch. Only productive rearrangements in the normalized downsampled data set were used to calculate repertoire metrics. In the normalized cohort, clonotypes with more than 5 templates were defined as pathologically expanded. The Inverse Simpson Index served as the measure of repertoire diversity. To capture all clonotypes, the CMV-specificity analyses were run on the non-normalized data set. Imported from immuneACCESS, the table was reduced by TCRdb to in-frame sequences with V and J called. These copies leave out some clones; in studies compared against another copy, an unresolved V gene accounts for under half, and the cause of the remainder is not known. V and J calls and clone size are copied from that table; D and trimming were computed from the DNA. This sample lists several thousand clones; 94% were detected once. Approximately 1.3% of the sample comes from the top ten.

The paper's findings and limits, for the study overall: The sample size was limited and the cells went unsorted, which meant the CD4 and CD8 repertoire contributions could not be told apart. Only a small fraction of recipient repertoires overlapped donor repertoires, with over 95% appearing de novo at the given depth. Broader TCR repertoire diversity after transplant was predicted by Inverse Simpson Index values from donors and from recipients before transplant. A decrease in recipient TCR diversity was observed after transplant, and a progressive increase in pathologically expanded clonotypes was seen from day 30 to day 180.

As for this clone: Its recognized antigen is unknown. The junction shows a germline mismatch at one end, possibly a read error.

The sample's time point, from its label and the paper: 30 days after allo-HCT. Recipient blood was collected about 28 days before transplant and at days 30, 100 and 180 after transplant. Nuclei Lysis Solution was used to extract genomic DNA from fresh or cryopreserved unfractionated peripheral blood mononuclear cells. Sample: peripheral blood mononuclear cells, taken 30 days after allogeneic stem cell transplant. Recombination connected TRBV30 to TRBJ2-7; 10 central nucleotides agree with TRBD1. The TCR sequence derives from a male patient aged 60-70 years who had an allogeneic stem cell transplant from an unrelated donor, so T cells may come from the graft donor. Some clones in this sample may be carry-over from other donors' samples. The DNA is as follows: TGTGCCTGGAGTCATGGGGGACAGGGGAACTTC. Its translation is CAWSHGGQGNF.